This TCR beta chain emerged from a study of blood T cell repertoires in COVID-19. Study at large: COVID-19 samples collected from the United States, Italy and Spain covered acute and convalescent phases.

The CDR3 has 19 amino acids. CDR1 is SGHAT and CDR2 is FQNNGV in the germline V gene. Trimming removed 0 bases from V and 3 bases from J; junction bases left unmatched: 10. In the authors' workflow: Nucleated cell number was recorded as an estimate derived from reference gene primer amplification. Generated by immunoSEQ multiplex PCR, the TCRdb table keeps only in-frame clones and is missing some. That table supplies the V and J calls and clone size; D and trimming were determined from the DNA. The table has 150,000 to 180,000 clones, roughly four fifths seen once. The chain uses TRBV11-2 and TRBJ2-3, with 12 nucleotides matching TRBD2. This receptor was obtained from an older man with acute or convalescent COVID-19. The specimen was peripheral blood. In DNA form, the CDR3 reads TGTGCCAGCAGCTTAGATAAGTCTAGCGGGGGGGGAAGGACAGATACGCAGTATTTT. Amino acids: CASSLDKSSGGGRTDTQYF.